This record covers a single TCR beta chain. Its target is unknown. The data derive from a study of cytomegalovirus exposure and HLA in healthy donors. Study results and caveats: The authors reported that TCR beta sequences could predict HLA-A and HLA-B alleles. These predictions were accurate for most subjects in the first cohort. In an earlier analysis, about 90% or about 30%: the productive usage of most TCR beta V segments.

It was with 60 Vbeta and 13 Jbeta primers that the PCR ran. Data came from immunoSEQ multiplex PCR; TCRdb stores just in-frame clones and leaves some out. The table records approximately 110,000 clones, roughly 73% of them present only once. The CDR3 is 14 amino acids. V lost 5 bases, J lost 4 bases, and 7 bases stayed unmatched. The germline V gene encodes CDR1 SEHNR and CDR2 FQNEAQ (reference sequence). The TCR comes from a man in his 60s in good health and CMV-seropositive. The sequencing sample was made of PBMCs. V usage is TRBV7-9 and J usage is TRBJ2-7; 8 bases are a match to TRBD1. The CDR3 sequence: CASSPMDRAYEQYF. The CDR3 DNA is TGTGCCAGCAGCCCGATGGACAGGGCATACGAGCAGTACTTC.